This TCR beta chain was profiled in a study of cytomegalovirus exposure and HLA in healthy donors (TCRdb year 2017). The study in broad terms: According to an earlier analysis of 587 of the donors, some 180 million T cells yielded over 90 million unique TCR beta sequences and around 300 Gb of sequence data. The study aimed to test whether signatures of past pathogen exposure could be identified by cataloging public T cell receptors. To predict cytomegalovirus infection status, the study combined high-throughput TCR immunosequencing, statistical association of individual TCRs with disease status, and machine learning. Among the roughly 430 genotyped donors, 75% to 90% belonged to the genetic ancestry cluster associated with self-reported Caucasian donors. Rather than using new phenotypic data, the later analysis identified candidate immune exposures from TCR beta sequences and from how often those sequences occurred across donors. Donor age, sex, ethnicity and CMV serostatus were compiled together with the repertoire data. On average, roughly 240,000 unique TCR beta nucleotide sequences were sequenced per donor among 398 genotyped donors of the cohort, with 15% to 20% of those sequences being non-productive. A later genetic analysis took genome-wide SNP genotypes for about 65% of the 666 donors and used that subset as a discovery cohort. An earlier analysis of roughly 580 of the donors used high-throughput TCR beta sequencing to judge whether each TCR beta V gene segment behaved as functional or pseudogenic. An early release covering 500 to 750 HLA-typed donors comprised roughly 300 gigabases of sequencing data and around 80 million unique TCR sequences. All discovery cohort repertoires had been generated on a single sequencing platform. Besides the first cohort of more than 650 subjects, a separate validation cohort made up of 120 different subjects was used. Typing coverage varied by locus: roughly 620-640 donors for A, B, C, DRB1 and DQB1; roughly 520 for DQA1; more than 600 for DPA1; under 490 for DPB1. In a later analysis, previously published TCR beta repertoires from fewer than 750 donors were re-analyzed and high-resolution HLA genotyping was added so that TCR occurrence patterns could be studied. HLA typing covered class I and class II loci at four-digit resolution. The study used immunosequencing to profile the T cell repertoires of approximately 690 subjects and linked those repertoires to cytomegalovirus serostatus. Roughly 5 DR-DQ haplotypes were handled as single units for association and clustering, since linkage in the cohort was strong. What the authors observed across the whole study: Roughly uniform sequencing depth across donors was assumed in presence/absence analyses, although this assumption may not hold. Assigning TCR associations to individual alleles was difficult when HLA alleles, especially DR and DQ, strongly co-occurred. In a later genetic analysis, a missense DCLRE1C variant was associated with V-gene and J-gene trimming of TCR beta chains, and the association was replicated in an independent cohort. A later analysis found that HLA-associated TCR beta chains were more clonally expanded and had lower generation probabilities than equally common non-associated chains. Immune exposure information for the cohort was limited to CMV serostatus. In a later analysis, most CMV-associated TCR beta chains were found to appear HLA-restricted, with HLA associations seemingly driven largely by CMV exposure. Cytomegalovirus status was reported to be diagnosed by the classifier with high specificity and sensitivity in both the original and validation cohorts. A later analysis found that TCR association rates varied across HLA loci, with DRB1 alleles showing the most associated TCRs and HLA-C alleles the fewest. Specific HLA alleles were associated with 15,000 to 20,000 TCR beta sequences at a false discovery rate of 0.05 in a later analysis. Because HLA typing was missing for some donors at each locus, association tests included only the typed subset. It was suggested by the authors that the approach could potentially be generalized to other disease states and immunological phenotypes. Linkage disequilibrium might explain the correlated functional status among segregating V segments, but an unknown experimental factor could not be excluded. A total of around 150 TCR beta chains were listed by the study as associated with cytomegalovirus. An earlier analysis of around 540 of the donors showed that most TCR beta V segments appeared in productive rearrangements either about 87% or about 30% of the time, which broadly matched IMGT annotations. In this cohort, only TCR beta chains were sequenced, and detectable features were limited by the absence of alpha or paired-chain data. According to a later analysis, parvovirus B19, influenza, CMV and Epstein-Barr virus appeared linked to several top co-occurrence clusters. A further reported finding was that TCR beta sequences accurately predicted the HLA-A and HLA-B alleles for most subjects in the first cohort. A few of the identified cytomegalovirus-associated TCR beta chains were confirmed in vitro to be specific for cytomegalovirus antigens. A cluster of highly shared sequence variants was judged likely to be a technical artifact of the sequencing pipeline. Because counts were too low, roughly 18 rarely observed V segments, including chromosome 9 orphons, were left out of the earlier analysis of a few hundred of the donors. Most TCR sequences were seen in very few donors, while some public TCRs were found in many individuals. Compared with the approximately 670-donor mean, donors in an Asian-associated ancestry cluster had fewer N-insertions in productive TCRs, according to a later genetic analysis.

The cohort consisted of 650 to 700 healthy bone marrow donors. Cohort members were all nominally healthy when sampled, although unrecorded immune exposures were likely present. The donor tested CMV seronegative, placing the donor among the 350 or so seronegative members of the cohort. Every donor gave a peripheral blood sample, and the peripheral blood mononuclear cells from that sample were used for TCR beta sequencing. The Qiagen DNeasy Blood Extraction Kit was used to extract genomic DNA from the blood cell samples. Libraries were prepared through the immunoSEQ multiplex PCR assay. For the multiplex PCR, a mixture combining 60 forward primers for TCR Vbeta segments and 13 reverse primers for TCR Jbeta segments was used. A multiplex PCR assay on genomic DNA amplified the CDR3 region of rearranged TCR beta genes. On the Illumina HiSeq System, the amplified TCR beta libraries were sequenced as 87-base-pair reads. The source study handled its data this way. A later analysis tallied tens of millions of unique TCR beta chains across the 650 to 750 repertoires, and around 12 million of those chains were shared by two or more donors. A nearest-neighbor algorithm error-corrected the raw reads and collapsed the reads into unique sequences, merging closely related sequences to remove PCR and sequencing errors. Alignment of CDR3 sequences to IMGT reference sequences was used to assign V, D and J gene segments. Each retained sequence needed at least a six-nucleotide match to both a V gene segment and a J gene segment. Rearrangements were classified as productive when the CDR3 lacked stop codons and remained in frame with V and J, and all other rearrangements were classified as non-productive. Following IMGT convention, CDR3 was defined as the stretch from the second conserved V-encoded cysteine to the conserved J-encoded phenylalanine. The earlier analysis of about 590 of the donors excluded sequences that lacked an unambiguous match to a single V gene segment. In an earlier analysis of approximately 590 of the donors, a V segment was called functional when productive rearrangements were above 56.7%, and segregating when the standard deviation between donors exceeded 5%. A statistical classification framework was developed to diagnose cytomegalovirus status using the catalog of TCR beta chain sequences. In a later analysis, V and J genes were assigned by comparing TCR nucleotide sequences against IMGT/GENE-DB human TR gene sequences. The TCRdist pipeline was used in a later analysis to assign CDR3 sequences and most-parsimonious VDJ recombination scenarios. In a later analysis, every TCR beta chain was defined by the combination of its CDR3 amino acid sequence and its V-gene family, and reads without a unique V-gene family were dropped. In a later analysis, approximately 590 highly shared, low-generation-probability nucleotide sequences were removed to address suspected cross-contamination and a sequencing artifact. In a later analysis, a clonal expansion index was calculated for each public chain from normalized within-repertoire ranks of inferred template counts. A later analysis computed generation probabilities with a VDJ recombination model fitted to out-of-frame rearrangements, and checked the results against IGoR. Hypergeometric tests were used in a later analysis to score TCR-TCR, TCR-HLA and TCR-CMV co-occurrence, with a repertoire-size bias correction applied to the TCR pairs. In a later analysis, false discovery rates were estimated by permuting HLA or CMV assignments 20 times. In a later analysis, co-occurring TCRs were grouped using DBSCAN, with TCRdist sequence similarity added in when clustering inside HLA-allele-positive subsets. Repertoires with fewer than 30,000 or more than 120,000 public chains, plus five repertoires with anomalous nucleotide sharing, were excluded from co-occurrence clustering. TCRdb limited this immuneACCESS table to in-frame rearrangements with V and J called. A share of clones is missing; checked studies link under half to unresolved V genes, and the rest is unexplained. That table is the source of V, J and clone size, and D and trimming were worked out from the DNA. The sample includes around 130,000 clones, with over 70% observed a single time. The ten largest clonotypes hold around 1.5% of the sample.

About this clone itself: Its antigen is not yet known. It has no much larger one-base neighbor in the sample; base qualities were not kept.

The TCR sequence derives from a young woman in good health and CMV-seronegative. Sequencing used PBMCs.

The DNA reads TGTGCCAGCAGTTATTCCGGGGGGCAGATGAACACTGAAGCTTTCTTT. The encoded protein is CASSYSGGQMNTEAFF. The chain employs TRBV27 and TRBJ1-1; the D gene is perhaps TRBD1, from 6 matching bases. The cysteine opens and the phenylalanine closes a CDR3 of 16 amino acids. This entry keeps only the CDR3 DNA: 48 bases, framed from base 1. V was cut back by 4 bases and J by 0 bases, leaving a gap of 15 bases between them. CDR1 and CDR2 (MNHEY, SMNVEV) derive from the germline V gene (reference sequence).